Detailed here is one T cell receptor (beta chain). Its matching antigen is unknown. The junction departs from the called germline gene at one end, perhaps through a read error. This entry comes from a study of T cells in Graves' hyperthyroidism and ophthalmopathy. About the study: Staff took peripheral blood when the initial diagnosis was made, before any treatment began.

CDR3 length: 14 amino acids. Germline assignment: CDR1 MNHEY and CDR2 SMNVEV (reference sequence). General observations from the study: Within blood appeared most thyroid clonotypes that had expanded above 0.001.

It was RNA transcripts that yielded the amplified TCR beta CDR3 regions. When the TCR CDR3 underwent first-round RT-PCR, the HTBI primer set was used. TCRdb reprocessed the multiplex PCR reads via MiXCR and lists one record per CDR3 protein. The sample contains a few hundred thousand distinct CDR3 sequences, about 16% of which appear only once. Patients showing uncontrolled infection, other autoimmune disease, pregnancy or lactation were ineligible. Diagnoses were made from clinical symptoms, serum measures (thyroxine and TRAb), thyroid ultrasound and orbital computed tomography. J is TRBJ2-7 and V is TRBV27, with TRBD2 identical over 15 bases. The sequencing input was blood. This sequence was found in a woman aged 25 to 39 with Graves' ophthalmopathy. In DNA, the CDR3 is TGTGTCAGCAGTTCGGGGACTAGCGGGAGGGAGCAGTACTTC. The encoded protein is CVSSSGTSGREQYF.